The 21 T cell receptor beta chains given below trace back to one sample, sequenced in a study of T cell responses to AZD1222 COVID-19 vaccine. The repertoire was sequenced with immunoSEQ multiplex PCR; TCRdb's copy has only in-frame clones and lacks some. This sample has more than 150,000 clones, with about 91% found just once. This sample comprised peripheral blood, obtained on day 0 of AZD1222 vaccination. These TCRs come from an adult in good health.

This chain uses TRBV3-1 (or the pseudogene TRBV3-2) with TRBJ1-6, with a weak D call TRBD1 (6 bases). The CDR3 consists of 15 residues. Trimming removed 7 bases at V and 7 bases at J, with 17 bases between. Germline-derived CDR1 and CDR2 are LGHDT and YNNKEL (reference sequence). CDR3 in amino acids: CASKRGRTENSPLHF. The CDR3 DNA sequence: TGTGCCAGCAAAAGGGGACGGACAGAGAATTCACCCCTCCACTTT.

This chain connects TRBV30 to TRBJ1-1, with D hard to call. CDR3 length: 13 amino acids. Germline CDR1 and CDR2: GTSNPN and SVGIG (reference sequence). Trimming left V 1 base short and J 6 bases short, with 12 bases between. The chain's CDR3 is CAWSGRLDAEAFF. In nucleotides, the CDR3 is TGTGCCTGGAGTGGTCGTCTCGACGCTGAAGCTTTCTTT.

This chain links TRBV9 with TRBJ1-6; 7 nucleotides match TRBD1. J was trimmed by 7 bases and V by 0 bases; bases with no gene match: 4. There are 15 residues in the CDR3. Germline V CDR1 and CDR2: SGDLS, YYNGEE. The CDR3 is CASSVGQGVNSPLHF. The CDR3 DNA reads TGTGCCAGCAGCGTAGGACAGGGAGTGAATTCACCCCTCCACTTT.

The V and J genes are TRBV3-1 (or the pseudogene TRBV3-2) and TRBJ2-7; D may correspond to TRBD1 or TRBD2 (6 bases each). This CDR3 is 17 amino acids long. The V end lost 4 bases, the J end lost 4 bases, and 23 bases lay between the germline ends. CDR1 is LGHDT, CDR2 YNNKEL, per germline (reference sequence). CDR3 DNA: TGTGCCAGCAGCCGTCACATAGCGGAGGGGGTCCGGTACGAGCAGTACTTC. As protein: CASSRHIAEGVRYEQYF.

The genes are TRBV19 and TRBJ2-7, with 8 bases matching TRBD1. CDR3 length: 15 amino acids. V dropped 2 bases and J dropped 2; count of bases not matched to a gene: 5. Germline V lookup: CDR1 LNHDA, CDR2 SQIVND (reference sequence). CDR3: CASSIRGGQAYEQYF. CDR3 nucleotide sequence: TGTGCCAGTAGTATACGAGGGGGACAGGCCTACGAGCAGTACTTC.

The rearrangement uses TRBV7-3 and TRBJ2-7, with TRBD1 matching over 10 bases. Trimming took 5 bases from V and 2 from J; bases not matched to a gene: 3. The CDR3 totals 14 residues. Per the germline V gene, CDR1 is SGHTA and CDR2 is FQGTGA. CDR3 bases: TGTGCCAGCAGCCCCGGACAGGGGGCCTACGAGCAGTACTTC. It translates to CASSPGQGAYEQYF.

The V call is TRBV6-5, the J call TRBJ1-3; TRBD1 is a possible D gene (5 bases). Germline V gene lookup returns CDR1 MNHEY and CDR2 SVGAGI. Trimming removed 6 bases at V and 8 bases at J, with 17 bases between. The CDR3 consists of 14 residues. The CDR3 region is CASRRGTQSDTIYF. The DNA of the CDR3 is TGTGCCAGCAGACGAGGGACCCAGTCAGACACCATATATTTT.

The V call is TRBV28, the J call TRBJ1-1, with D uncertain. Germline-derived CDR1 and CDR2 are MDHEN and SYDVKM. The V and J ends lost 6 bases and 1 base respectively, with 15 bases between them. CDR3 length: 15 residues. CDR3 DNA sequence: TGTGCCAGCAGCTTCCGAAACCGGGGGAACACTGAAGCTTTCTTT. This encodes CASSFRNRGNTEAFF.

The V and J genes are TRBV11-2 and TRBJ2-2, with 10 bases that match TRBD1. This CDR3 is 18 amino acids long. V was clipped by 5 bases and J by 6 bases; unmatched bases: 15. Germline CDR1 reads SGHAT; CDR2 reads FQNNGV. CDR3 sequence reads: CASSLYNSGQGNPGELFF. The CDR3 DNA reads TGTGCCAGCAGCCTATATAATTCGGGACAGGGGAATCCCGGGGAGCTGTTTTTT.

This chain connects TRBV9 to TRBJ1-1, with a weak D call TRBD1 (5 bases). Germline V gene sequence: CDR1 SGDLS, CDR2 YYNGEE. The V and J ends lost 7 bases and 3 bases respectively, with 19 bases between them. The length of the CDR3 is 15 residues. As DNA, the CDR3 is TGTGCCAGCGGAGTCGGGACTACAGAGGACACTGAAGCTTTCTTT. Translation gives CASGVGTTEDTEAFF.

The chain is built from TRBV24-1 and TRBJ2-6, with TRBD1 matching over 10 bases. The germline V gene has CDR1 KGHDR and CDR2 SFDVKD. This CDR3 has 18 residues. V shed 5 bases and J 1 base; nucleotides not matched to a gene: 7. CDR3 protein: CATSGSPGQGSGANVLTF. The CDR3 nucleotides are TGTGCCACCAGTGGTTCACCGGGACAGGGGTCTGGGGCCAACGTCCTGACTTTC.

Of note for this clone: Being one base from a much bigger clone, this may be a read error. This rearrangement joins TRBV6-4 to TRBJ2-2; D is undetermined. From germline, CDR1 is MRHNA and CDR2 SNTAGT. Trimming removed 4 bases at V and 0 bases at J, with 3 bases between. This CDR3 has 13 amino acids. The CDR3 sequence is CASSAANTGELFF. The CDR3 coding sequence is TGTGCCAGCAGTGCAGCGAACACCGGGGAGCTGTTTTTT.

This chain uses TRBV6-5 with TRBJ2-7; TRBD1 is a possible D gene (7 bases). This CDR3 is 15 amino acids long. Germline lookup yields CDR1 MNHEY and CDR2 SVGAGI. The ends were cut back, 0 bases at V and 1 base at J, with 10 bases in the middle. CDR3 in DNA: TGTGCCAGCAGTTACTCGGAGGGGGCGTCCTACGAGCAGTACTTC. This codes for CASSYSEGASYEQYF.

The V gene is TRBV6-5, the J gene TRBJ2-7, with D possibly matching TRBD1 (7 bases). With 7 bases removed from V and 2 bases from J, the gap between germline ends came to 15 bases. This CDR3 contains 14 residues. CDR1 and CDR2 (germline): MNHEY, SVGAGI. Here the CDR3 DNA reads TGTGCCAGCACCCAGGGGGGTGAGCCCTACGAGCAGTACTTC. Translating it yields CASTQGGEPYEQYF.

The rearrangement joins TRBV4-3 to TRBJ2-5, with TRBD1 identical over 11 bases. Germline V gene lookup returns CDR1 LGHNA and CDR2 YSLEER. Trimming at V came to 0 bases and at J to 5 bases, leaving 11 bases not matched to a gene. The CDR3 contains 18 residues. The CDR3 DNA is TGCGCCAGCAGCCAAGATTGGCGCAGGACAGGGGGCGAGGAGACCCAGTACTTC. It encodes CASSQDWRRTGGEETQYF.

This sequence joins TRBV13 and TRBJ1-4, with D unclear. Trimming took off 5 bases at V and 8 bases at J, with 18 bases between the two ends. The germline CDR1 and CDR2 sequences are PRHDT and FYEKMQ (reference sequence). The CDR3 has 15 amino acids. The CDR3 reads CASSPRYLGEEKLFF. In DNA, the CDR3 is TGTGCCAGCAGCCCCCGATACCTCGGAGAGGAAAAACTGTTTTTT.

The J gene is TRBJ2-7, the V gene TRBV7-2; no definite D call. The CDR3 totals 15 residues. Germline assignment: CDR1 SGHTA and CDR2 FQGNSA. The V end lost 1 base, the J end lost 0 bases, and 10 bases lay between the germline ends. The CDR3 reads CASSLVSGTSYEQYF. The CDR3 bases are TGTGCCAGCAGCTTAGTTTCAGGCACCTCCTACGAGCAGTACTTC.

The chain combines TRBV6-5 with TRBJ1-2, with TRBD1 matching over 7 bases. CDR3 length: 14 amino acids. Looked up from germline, CDR1 is MNHEY and CDR2 is SVGAGI. The trim removed 10 bases at V and 2 bases at J, leaving 10 bases unmatched. The CDR3 protein is CATLAGTANYGYTF. Written as DNA, the CDR3 is TGTGCCACCCTTGCCGGGACAGCCAACTATGGCTACACCTTC.

The V and J genes are TRBV30 and TRBJ2-7; TRBD1 might be the D (5 bases). V shed 8 bases and J shed 1 base, with 21 bases lying between them. The CDR3 loop spans 15 amino acids. The germline CDR1 and CDR2 sequences are GTSNPN and SVGIG (reference sequence). The CDR3 spells CAGFPAGRNSYEQYF. The CDR3 nucleotides are TGTGCCGGATTTCCCGCAGGGCGAAATTCCTACGAGCAGTACTTC.

The chain recombines TRBV28 with TRBJ2-7; 8 nucleotides agree with TRBD1. CDR3 length: 15 residues. Per the germline V gene, CDR1 is MDHEN and CDR2 is SYDVKM. V shed 0 bases, J shed 8 bases, and the junction held 9 bases outside the gene matches. The CDR3 nucleotides read TGTGCCAGCAGTTTATGGTACAGGGGGGAAAACAAGCAGTACTTC. Its translation is CASSLWYRGENKQYF. Full variable domain (missing parts from reference TRBV28 and TRBJ2-7): DVKVTQSSRYLVKRTGEKVFLECVQDMDHENMFWYRQDPGLGLRLIYFSYDVKMKEKGDIPEGYSVSREKKERFSLILESASTNQTSMYLCASSLWYRGENKQYFGPGTRLTVT.

This rearrangement joins TRBV18 to TRBJ2-1, with 9 bases aligning to TRBD2. Per germline, CDR1 KGHSH and CDR2 LQKENI. The J segment lost 5 bases and the V segment lost 3 bases, leaving 8 bases of the junction unmatched. The CDR3 runs 16 residues. The DNA for the CDR3 is TGTGCCAGCTCACCCCCCGGGACTAGCACCCACAATGAGCAGTTCTTC. Its protein product is CASSPPGTSTHNEQFF. The full variable domain, completed using reference TRBV18 and TRBJ2-1, is NAGVMQNPRHLVRRRGQEARLRCSPMKGHSHVYWYRQLPEEGLKFMVYLQKENIIDESGMPKERFSAEFPKEGPSILRIQQVVRGDSAAYFCASSPPGTSTHNEQFFGPGTRLTVL.